The present entry profiles one T cell receptor (beta chain) with its context. As yet, its antigen is unknown. This entry comes from a study of cytomegalovirus exposure and HLA in healthy donors. Study-wide results and limits: TCR association rates varied by HLA locus in a later analysis, with DRB1 highest and HLA-C lowest.

A multiplex PCR was run with 60 Vbeta primers and 13 Jbeta primers. In the original processing: Unique TCR beta chains totaled roughly 79 million in a later count, with roughly 11 million of them shared. Assay used: immunoSEQ multiplex PCR; TCRdb lists only in-frame clones, some missing. Clone size and V and J calls were adopted from that table, with D and trimming inferred from the DNA. Of about 89,000 clones in the sample, 85% were seen once. This CDR3 region has 16 residues. J gave up 3 bases and V 0 bases, and 5 bases lay outside the gene matches. CDR1 is SNHLY, CDR2 FYNNEI, per germline. Donors were nominally healthy when sampled, though unrecorded immune exposures were likely.

J is TRBJ2-1 and V is TRBV2; TRBD2 matches 7 bases. The clonotype comes from a middle-aged man in good health and CMV-seropositive. Sequenced material: PBMCs. The CDR3 sequence is CASSEAGGGGYNEQFF. The CDR3 coding sequence is TGTGCCAGCAGTGAAGCGGGCGGCGGGGGCTACAATGAGCAGTTCTTC.